The sequence of this T cell receptor beta chain was determined in a study of T cell responses to AZD1222 COVID-19 vaccine. Notes on this clone: The antigen remains unidentified.

Study-wide findings and caveats: Among AZD1222 vaccinees, only five to seven were seropositive at baseline. Females outnumbered males among donors, who were mostly white British; clonal diversity was possibly underestimated.

Clones were read by immunoSEQ multiplex PCR, and TCRdb kept only the in-frame ones, dropping some. The data show 85,000 to 95,000 clones, over 75% seen once. The germline V gene encodes CDR1 SGHVS and CDR2 FQNEAQ. V was pared by 1 base and J by 0 bases, with 8 bases of the junction left unmatched. The CDR3 loop spans 18 amino acids. This chain links TRBV7-8 with TRBJ1-4, with 7 bases lining up with TRBD1. The source is an adult who received the AZD1222 COVID-19 vaccine. The input for sequencing was peripheral blood, taken 28 days after the second AZD1222 dose. The CDR3 region is CASSLGGTARATNEKLFF. The DNA for the CDR3 is TGTGCCAGCAGCTTAGGAGGGACAGCCCGGGCAACTAATGAAAAACTGTTTTTT.